This record looks at one TCR beta chain sequence and its context. Indicated time point: pretreatment peripheral blood. Each patient gave between 1 and 8 samples of peripheral blood mononuclear cells, which were collected pretreatment and during treatment. Profiled with immunoSEQ multiplex PCR; TCRdb holds only in-frame clones, not every one. The data hold 95,000 or so clones, with roughly 91% observed a single time. Germline values: CDR1 SGDLS, CDR2 YYNGEE. Trimming removed 3 bases from V and 5 bases from J; junction bases left unmatched: 11. The CDR3 totals 17 residues. This entry belongs to a study of PD-L1 blockade in urothelial cancer. Study-wide background: Patients started atezolizumab at some point between 2012 and 2014, 1,200 mg intravenously every 3 weeks. Median T cell yield per blood sample was some 140,000 cells.

This sample comprised PBMCs, obtained around atezolizumab (anti-PD-L1) treatment. This receptor was obtained from a man aged 55 to 69 with urothelial cancer. The chain joins TRBV9 to TRBJ2-6; 7 bases agree with TRBD1. CDR3 residues: CASSEGTDRERANVLTF. CDR3 nucleotide sequence: TGTGCCAGCAGCGAGGGGACCGACAGGGAGAGGGCCAACGTCCTGACTTTC.